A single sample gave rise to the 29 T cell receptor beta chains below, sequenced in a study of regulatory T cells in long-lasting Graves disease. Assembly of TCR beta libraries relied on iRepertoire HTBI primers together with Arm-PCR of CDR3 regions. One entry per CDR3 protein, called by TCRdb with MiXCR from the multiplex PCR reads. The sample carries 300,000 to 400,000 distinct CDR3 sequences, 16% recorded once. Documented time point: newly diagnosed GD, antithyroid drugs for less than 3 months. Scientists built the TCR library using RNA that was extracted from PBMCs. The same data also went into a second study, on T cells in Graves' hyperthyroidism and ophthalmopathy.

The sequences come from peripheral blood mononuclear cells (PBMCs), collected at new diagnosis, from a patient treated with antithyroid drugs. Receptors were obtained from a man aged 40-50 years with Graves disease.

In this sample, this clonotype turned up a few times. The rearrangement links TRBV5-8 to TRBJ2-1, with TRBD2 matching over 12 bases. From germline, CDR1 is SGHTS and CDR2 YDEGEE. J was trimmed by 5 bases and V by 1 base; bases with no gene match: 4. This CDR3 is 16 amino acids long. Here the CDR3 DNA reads TGTGCCAGCAGCTTGTACTCTAGCGGGGGGGACAATGAGCAGTTCTTC. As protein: CASSLYSSGGDNEQFF.

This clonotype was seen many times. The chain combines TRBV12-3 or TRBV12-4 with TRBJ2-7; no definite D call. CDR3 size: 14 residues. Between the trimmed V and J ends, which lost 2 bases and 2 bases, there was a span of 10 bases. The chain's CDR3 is CASSLLTKPYEQYF. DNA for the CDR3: TGTGCCAGCAGTTTACTGACAAAACCCTACGAGCAGTACTTC.

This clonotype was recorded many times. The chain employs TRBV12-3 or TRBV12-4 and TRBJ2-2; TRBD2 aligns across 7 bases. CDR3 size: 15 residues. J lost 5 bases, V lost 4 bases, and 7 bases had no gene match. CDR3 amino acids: CASSSIREGTGELFF. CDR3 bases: TGTGCCAGCAGTTCTATTAGGGAGGGAACCGGGGAGCTGTTTTTT.

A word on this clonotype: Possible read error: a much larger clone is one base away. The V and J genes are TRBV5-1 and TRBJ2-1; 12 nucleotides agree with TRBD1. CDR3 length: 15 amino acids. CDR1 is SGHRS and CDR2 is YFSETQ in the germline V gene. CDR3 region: CTSKQRGTGGDEQFF. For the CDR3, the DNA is TGCACCAGCAAACAAAGAGGGACAGGGGGCGATGAGCAGTTCTTC.

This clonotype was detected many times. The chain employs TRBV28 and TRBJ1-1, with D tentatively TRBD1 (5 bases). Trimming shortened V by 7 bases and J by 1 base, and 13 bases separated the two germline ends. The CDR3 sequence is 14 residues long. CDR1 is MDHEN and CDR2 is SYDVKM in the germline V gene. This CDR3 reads CASIRRQGNTEAFF. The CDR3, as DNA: TGTGCCAGCATCAGAAGGCAGGGGAACACTGAAGCTTTCTTT.

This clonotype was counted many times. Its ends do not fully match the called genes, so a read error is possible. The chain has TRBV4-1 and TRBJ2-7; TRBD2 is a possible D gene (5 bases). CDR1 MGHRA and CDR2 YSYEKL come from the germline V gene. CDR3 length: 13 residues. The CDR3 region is CASSQLRDYEQYF. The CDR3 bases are TGTGCCAGCAGCCAACTCCGGGACTACGAGCAGTACTTC.

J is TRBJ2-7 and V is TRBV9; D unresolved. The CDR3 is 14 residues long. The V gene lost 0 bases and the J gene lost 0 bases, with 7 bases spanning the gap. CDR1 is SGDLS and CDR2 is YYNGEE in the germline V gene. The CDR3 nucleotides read TGTGCCAGCAGCGTAGTTCCCGACTCCTACGAGCAGTACTTC. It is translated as CASSVVPDSYEQYF.

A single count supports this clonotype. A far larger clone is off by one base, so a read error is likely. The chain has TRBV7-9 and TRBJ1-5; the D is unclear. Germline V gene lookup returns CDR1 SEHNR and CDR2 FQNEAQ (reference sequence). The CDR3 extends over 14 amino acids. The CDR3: CTSSSRRDNQPQHF. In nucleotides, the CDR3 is TGTACCAGCAGTTCGAGGAGGGACAATCAGCCCCAGCATTTT.

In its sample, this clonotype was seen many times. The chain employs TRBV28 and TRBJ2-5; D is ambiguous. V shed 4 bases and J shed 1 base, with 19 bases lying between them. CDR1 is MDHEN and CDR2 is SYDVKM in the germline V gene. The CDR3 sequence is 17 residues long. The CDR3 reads CASSSAAAGLIQETQYF. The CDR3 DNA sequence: TGTGCCAGCAGTTCGGCCGCGGCAGGCCTGATCCAAGAGACCCAGTACTTC.

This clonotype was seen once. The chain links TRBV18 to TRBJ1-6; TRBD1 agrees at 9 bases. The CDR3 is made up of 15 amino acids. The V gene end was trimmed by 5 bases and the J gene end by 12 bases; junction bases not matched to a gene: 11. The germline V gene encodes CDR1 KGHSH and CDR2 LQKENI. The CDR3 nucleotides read TGTGCCAGCTCATCCGGACAGGGGATATGGGGACCCCTCCACTTT. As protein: CASSSGQGIWGPLHF.

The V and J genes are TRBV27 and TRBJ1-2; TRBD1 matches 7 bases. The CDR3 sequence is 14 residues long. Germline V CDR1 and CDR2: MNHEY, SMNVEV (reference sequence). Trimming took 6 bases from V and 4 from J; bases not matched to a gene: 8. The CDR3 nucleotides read TGTGCCAGCAGCACGAGGACAGGAGCCTATGGCTACACCTTC. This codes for CASSTRTGAYGYTF.

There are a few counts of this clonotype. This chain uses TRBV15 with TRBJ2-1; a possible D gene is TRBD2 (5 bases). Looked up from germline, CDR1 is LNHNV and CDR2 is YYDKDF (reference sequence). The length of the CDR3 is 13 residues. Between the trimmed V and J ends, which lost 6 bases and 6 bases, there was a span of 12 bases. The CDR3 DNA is TGTGCCACCAGTGGAGGAAAAACCAATGAGCAGTTCTTC. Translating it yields CATSGGKTNEQFF. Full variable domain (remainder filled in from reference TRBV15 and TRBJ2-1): DAMVIQNPRYQVTQFGKPVTLSCSQTLNHNVMYWYQQKSSQAPKLLFHYYDKDFNNEADTPDNFQSRRPNTSFCFLDIRSPGLGDTAMYLCATSGGKTNEQFFGPGTRLTVL.

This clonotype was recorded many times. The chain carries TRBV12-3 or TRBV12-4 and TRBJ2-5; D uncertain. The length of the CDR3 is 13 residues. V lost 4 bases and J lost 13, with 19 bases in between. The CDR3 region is CASSSTSLLSRYF. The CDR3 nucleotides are TGTGCCAGCAGTTCCACCTCCCTTCTGTCTCGGTACTTC.

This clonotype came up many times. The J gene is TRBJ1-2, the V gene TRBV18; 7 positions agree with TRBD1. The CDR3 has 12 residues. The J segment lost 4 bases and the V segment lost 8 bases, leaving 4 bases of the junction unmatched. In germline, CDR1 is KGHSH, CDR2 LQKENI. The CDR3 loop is CASEGGTYGYTF. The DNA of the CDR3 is TGTGCCAGCGAAGGGGGCACCTATGGCTACACCTTC.

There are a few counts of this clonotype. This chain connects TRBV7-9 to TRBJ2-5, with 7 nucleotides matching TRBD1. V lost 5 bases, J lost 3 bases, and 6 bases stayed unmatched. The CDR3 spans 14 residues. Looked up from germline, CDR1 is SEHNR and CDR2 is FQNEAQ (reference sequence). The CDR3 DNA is TGTGCCAGCAGCAGGGGACAGTTTGAAGAGACCCAGTACTTC. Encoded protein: CASSRGQFEETQYF.

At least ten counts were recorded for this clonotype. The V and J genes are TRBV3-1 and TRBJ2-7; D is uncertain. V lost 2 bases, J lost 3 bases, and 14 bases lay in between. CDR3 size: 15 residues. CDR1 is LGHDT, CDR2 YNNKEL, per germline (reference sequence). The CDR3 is CASSQTWAASYEQYF. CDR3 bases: TGTGCCAGCAGCCAAACTTGGGCGGCTAGCTACGAGCAGTACTTC.

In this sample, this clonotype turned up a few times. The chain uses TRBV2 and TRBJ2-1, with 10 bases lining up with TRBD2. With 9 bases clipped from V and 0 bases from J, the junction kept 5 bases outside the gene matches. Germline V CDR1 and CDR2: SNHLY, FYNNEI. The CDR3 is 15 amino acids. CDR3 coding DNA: TGTGCCAGTAGCGGGGGGTACAGCTCCTACAATGAGCAGTTCTTC. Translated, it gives CASSGGYSSYNEQFF. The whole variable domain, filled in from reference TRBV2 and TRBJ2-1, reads EPEVTQTPSHQVTQMGQEVILRCVPISNHLYFYWYRQILGQKVEFLVSFYNNEISEKSEIFDDQFSVERPDGSNFTLKIRSTKLEDSAMYFCASSGGYSSYNEQFFGPGTRLTVL.

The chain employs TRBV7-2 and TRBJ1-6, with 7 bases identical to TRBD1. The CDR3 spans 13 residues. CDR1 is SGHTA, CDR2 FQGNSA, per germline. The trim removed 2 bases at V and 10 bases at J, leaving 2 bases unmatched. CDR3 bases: TGTGCCAGCAGCTTAACAGGGGAGTCACCCCTCCACTTT. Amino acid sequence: CASSLTGESPLHF.

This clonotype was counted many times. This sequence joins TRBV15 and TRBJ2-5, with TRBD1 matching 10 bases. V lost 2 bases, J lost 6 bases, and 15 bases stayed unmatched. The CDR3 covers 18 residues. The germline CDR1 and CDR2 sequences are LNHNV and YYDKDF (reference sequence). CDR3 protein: CATSRRPGTGDGRKTQYF. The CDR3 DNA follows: TGTGCCACCAGCAGACGCCCCGGGACAGGGGACGGTCGGAAGACCCAGTACTTC.

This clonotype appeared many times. The CDR3 coding sequence is TGTGCCAGCAGTTTTGGGATACAGGGAGGCACTGAAGCTTTCTTT. Translation gives CASSFGIQGGTEAFF. This sequence joins TRBV12-3 or TRBV12-4 and TRBJ1-1, with D possibly being TRBD1 (6 bases). The ends were cut back, 3 bases at V and 4 bases at J, with 15 bases in the middle. CDR3 size: 15 residues.

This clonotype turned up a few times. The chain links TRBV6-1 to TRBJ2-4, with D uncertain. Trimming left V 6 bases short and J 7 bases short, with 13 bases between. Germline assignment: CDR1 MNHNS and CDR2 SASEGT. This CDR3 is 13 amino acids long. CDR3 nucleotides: TGTGCCAGCAGCCCCCAATCAACCAACATTCAGTACTTC. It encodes CASSPQSTNIQYF.

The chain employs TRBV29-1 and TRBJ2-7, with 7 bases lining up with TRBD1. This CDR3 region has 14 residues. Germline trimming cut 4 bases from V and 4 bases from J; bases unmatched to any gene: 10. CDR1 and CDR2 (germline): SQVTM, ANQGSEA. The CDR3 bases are TGCAGCGTTGCTTACGACAGGGTCGAGTACGAGCAGTACTTC. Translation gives CSVAYDRVEYEQYF.

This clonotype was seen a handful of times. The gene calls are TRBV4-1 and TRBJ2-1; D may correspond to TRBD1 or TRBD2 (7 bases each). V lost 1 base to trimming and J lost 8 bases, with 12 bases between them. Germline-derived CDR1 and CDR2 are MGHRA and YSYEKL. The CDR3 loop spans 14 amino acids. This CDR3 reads CASSQGQGGDEQFF. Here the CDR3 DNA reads TGCGCCAGCAGCCAAGGACAGGGAGGGGATGAGCAGTTCTTC.

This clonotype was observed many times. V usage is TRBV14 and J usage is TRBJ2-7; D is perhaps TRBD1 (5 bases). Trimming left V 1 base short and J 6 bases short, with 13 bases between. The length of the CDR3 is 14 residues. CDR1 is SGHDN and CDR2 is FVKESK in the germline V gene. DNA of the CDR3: TGTGCCAGCAGCCAAGCAGGGATCCAACTCGAGCAGTACTTC. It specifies CASSQAGIQLEQYF.

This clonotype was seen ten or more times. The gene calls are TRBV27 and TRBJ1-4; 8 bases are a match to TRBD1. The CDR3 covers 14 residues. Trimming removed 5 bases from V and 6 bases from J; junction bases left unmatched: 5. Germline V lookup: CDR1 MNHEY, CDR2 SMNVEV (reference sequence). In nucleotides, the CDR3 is TGTGCCAGCAGTAAGGACAGGGCGGATGAAAAACTGTTTTTT. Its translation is CASSKDRADEKLFF.

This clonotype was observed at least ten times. CDR3 sequence: CASSSGSGFDYGYTF. DNA for the CDR3: TGTGCCAGCAGTTCAGGGTCCGGGTTTGACTATGGCTACACCTTC. V usage is TRBV6-9 and J usage is TRBJ1-2; D perhaps matches TRBD1 (5 bases). The ends were cut back, 4 bases at V and 3 bases at J, with 15 bases in the middle. Germline CDR1 and CDR2: MNHGY and SVAAGI. This CDR3 spans 15 amino acids.

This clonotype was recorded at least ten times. CDR3 DNA: TGTGCCAGCAGCGTAGCAACGGGTTACAATGAGCAGTTCTTC. It is translated as CASSVATGYNEQFF. The rearrangement links TRBV9 to TRBJ2-1; the D is unclear. Germline V lookup: CDR1 SGDLS, CDR2 YYNGEE. Trimming shortened V by 0 bases and J by 4 bases, and 8 bases separated the two germline ends. This CDR3 contains 14 residues.

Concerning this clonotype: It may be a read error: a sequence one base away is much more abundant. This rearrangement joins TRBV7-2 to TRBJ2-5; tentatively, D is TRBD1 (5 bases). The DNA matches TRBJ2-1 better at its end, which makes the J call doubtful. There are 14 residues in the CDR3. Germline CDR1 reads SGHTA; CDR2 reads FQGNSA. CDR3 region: CASSQQVYQETQFF. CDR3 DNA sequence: TGTGCCAGCAGCCAACAGGTTTACCAAGAGACCCAGTTCTTC.

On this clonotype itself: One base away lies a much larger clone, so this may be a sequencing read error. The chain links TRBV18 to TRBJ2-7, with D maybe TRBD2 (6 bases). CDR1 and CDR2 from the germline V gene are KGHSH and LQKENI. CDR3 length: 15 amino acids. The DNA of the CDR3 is TGTGCCAGCTTACCACCGGCCGGGGGTATCCACGAGCAGTACTTC. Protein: CASLPPAGGIHEQYF.